Below, 32 T cell receptor beta chains from the same sample are listed, as sequenced in a study of blood T cell repertoires in COVID-19. Measured with immunoSEQ multiplex PCR; TCRdb has only the in-frame clones, and not every one. This table holds approximately 300,000 clones, about 90% found once. Sequencing was performed on peripheral blood. Receptors originate from a woman between 45 and 60 years old with COVID-19, enrolled during active disease.

The sample holds one count of this clone. The rearrangement joins TRBV5-1 to TRBJ2-7; 14 nucleotides match TRBD2. Trimming took 4 bases from V and 2 from J; bases not matched to a gene: 11. CDR1 and CDR2 from the germline V gene are SGHRS and YFSETQ. This CDR3 has 18 residues. The CDR3 is CASSPKTVGLAGAYEQYF. CDR3 coding DNA: TGCGCCAGCAGCCCCAAGACCGTGGGACTAGCGGGAGCCTACGAGCAGTACTTC.

The chain employs TRBV4-2 and TRBJ2-7; maybe TRBD2 (5 bases). This CDR3 comprises 16 residues. The V gene's germline CDR1 is LGHNA and CDR2 YNFKEQ. Trimming stripped 1 base from V and 4 bases from J, with 17 bases between. The CDR3 coding sequence is TGTGCCAGCAGCCAAGTAACTAGTACGGGGATTTACGAGCAGTACTTC. Protein product: CASSQVTSTGIYEQYF.

The chain links TRBV2 to TRBJ2-7, with a tentative D call TRBD2 (6 bases). This CDR3 comprises 11 residues. Trimming left V 8 bases short and J 3 bases short, with 8 bases between. The V gene's germline CDR1 is SNHLY and CDR2 FYNNEI. The CDR3 is CASLGGYEQYF. The CDR3 DNA reads as TGTGCCAGCCTGGGGGGCTACGAGCAGTACTTC.

This chain links TRBV24-1 with TRBJ2-3, with 7 bases matching TRBD2. Germline V gene data show CDR1 as KGHDR and CDR2 as SFDVKD. V shed 5 bases and J 4 bases; nucleotides not matched to a gene: 14. The CDR3 loop spans 17 amino acids. CDR3 nucleotides: TGTGCCACCAGTGGTCAGCTTAGCGGGTGGGCTTCAGATACGCAGTATTTT. Translated, it gives CATSGQLSGWASDTQYF.

CDR3 nucleotides: TGCGCCAGCAGCCCAAGTTCAGGGACTGAAGCTTTCTTT. Translated, it gives CASSPSSGTEAFF. The chain recombines TRBV4-1 with TRBJ1-1, with a possible D match to TRBD1 (5 bases). Per germline, CDR1 MGHRA and CDR2 YSYEKL. The CDR3 loop spans 13 amino acids. V was clipped by 4 bases and J by 5 bases, with 11 bases between them.

The rearrangement links TRBV19 to TRBJ2-7; TRBD2 aligns across 8 bases. Per germline, CDR1 LNHDA and CDR2 SQIVND (reference sequence). This CDR3 has 14 residues. The V and J ends lost 4 bases and 5 bases, in that order; junction bases with no gene match: 7. This chain's CDR3 is CASSTGTRNNEQYF. The CDR3 DNA is TGTGCCAGTAGTACCGGGACTAGAAATAACGAGCAGTACTTC. The full variable domain, its missing parts supplied by reference TRBV19 and TRBJ2-7, is DGGITQSPKYLFRKEGQNVTLSCEQNLNHDAMYWYRQDPGQGLRLIYYSQIVNDFQKGDIAEGYSVSREKKESFPLTVTSAQKNPTAFYLCASSTGTRNNEQYFGPGTRLTVT.

The rearrangement links TRBV24-1 to TRBJ2-3; 8 bases align to TRBD2. The CDR3 spans 18 residues. V gave up 3 bases and J gave up 5 bases; unmatched junction bases: 15. Germline V gives CDR1 KGHDR, CDR2 SFDVKD. The CDR3 spells CATSDRLWSGSQGDTQYF. The CDR3, as DNA: TGTGCCACCAGTGATCGACTGTGGAGCGGGAGCCAGGGAGATACGCAGTATTTT.

The J gene is TRBJ1-1, the V gene TRBV7-2; 9 bases align to TRBD1. The CDR3 is 14 residues long. Losses at the gene ends were 10 bases for V and 5 bases for J; bases not matched to a gene: 11. The germline gives CDR1 SGHTA, CDR2 FQGNSA. The CDR3 loop is CATRHRGQLTEAFF. The CDR3, as DNA: TGTGCCACCCGACACAGGGGGCAATTGACTGAAGCTTTCTTT.

The chain employs TRBV18 and TRBJ1-2, with D maybe TRBD1 (5 bases). This CDR3 comprises 14 residues. Germline V lookup: CDR1 KGHSH, CDR2 LQKENI. The germline V and J ends were trimmed by 6 bases and 6 bases, with 17 bases remaining between them. In DNA, the CDR3 is TGTGCCAGCTCCGAGGGAGGGGCCGGAGATGGCTACACCTTC. Translation: CASSEGGAGDGYTF. Full variable domain (missing parts from reference TRBV18 and TRBJ1-2): NAGVMQNPRHLVRRRGQEARLRCSPMKGHSHVYWYRQLPEEGLKFMVYLQKENIIDESGMPKERFSAEFPKEGPSILRIQQVVRGDSAAYFCASSEGGAGDGYTFGSGTRLTVV.

The CDR3 sequence is CASSLLNTGGNTIYF. As DNA, the CDR3 is TGTGCCAGCAGTTTATTGAATACGGGTGGAAACACCATATATTTT. V is TRBV28 and J is TRBJ1-3; no clear D. CDR1 and CDR2 (germline): MDHEN, SYDVKM. The V gene lost 1 base and the J gene lost 3 bases, with 10 bases spanning the gap. There are 15 residues in the CDR3.

This sequence joins TRBV27 and TRBJ2-2, with 8 bases fitting TRBD2. Trimming took 6 bases from V and 6 from J; bases not matched to a gene: 21. The CDR3 spans 19 residues. Germline V gene lookup returns CDR1 MNHEY and CDR2 SMNVEV (reference sequence). The CDR3 is CASRRPGLDFKASAGELFF. The CDR3 DNA reads TGTGCCAGCAGACGCCCGGGACTAGATTTTAAGGCGTCCGCCGGGGAGCTGTTTTTT.

The chain joins TRBV4-1 to TRBJ1-5; D is uncertain. V was clipped by 0 bases and J by 2 bases, with 14 bases between them. In germline, CDR1 is MGHRA, CDR2 YSYEKL. CDR3 length: 17 residues. CDR3 coding DNA: TGCGCCAGCAGCCAAGATGTAATCGGGGTTGGCAATCAGCCCCAGCATTTT. Encoded protein: CASSQDVIGVGNQPQHF.

The chain couples TRBV7-9 to TRBJ1-3; tentatively, D is TRBD1 (6 bases). Trimming pared 2 bases from V and 0 bases from J, leaving 8 bases between. Germline V gene sequence: CDR1 SEHNR, CDR2 FQNEAQ (reference sequence). The CDR3 covers 15 residues. CDR3 nucleotides: TGTGCCAGCAGCTTAAACAGGGTCTCTGGAAACACCATATATTTT. This translates into CASSLNRVSGNTIYF.

The chain uses TRBV3-1 (or the pseudogene TRBV3-2) and TRBJ2-7; D not resolved. The CDR3 extends over 11 amino acids. The V end was cut by 5 bases, the J end by 3 bases, with 5 bases between. CDR1 is LGHDT, CDR2 YNNKEL, per germline (reference sequence). The DNA of the CDR3 is TGTGCCAGCAGCTCCCGCTACGAGCAGTACTTC. This codes for CASSSRYEQYF.

The V call is TRBV7-9, the J call TRBJ2-3, with TRBD2 identical over 8 bases. CDR3 length: 15 amino acids. Germline V gives CDR1 SEHNR, CDR2 FQNEAQ (reference sequence). V was clipped by 5 bases and J by 7 bases; unmatched bases: 11. The CDR3 is CASSPGGARSNTQYF. CDR3 sequence (DNA): TGTGCCAGCAGCCCGGGGGGGGCCCGTAGTAATACGCAGTATTTT.

This rearrangement joins TRBV24-1 to TRBJ2-5; TRBD1 agrees at 8 bases. This CDR3 has 14 residues. The ends lost 3 bases at V and 5 bases at J; junction bases unmatched: 4. CDR1 KGHDR and CDR2 SFDVKD come from the germline V gene. CDR3 loop: CATSDPDRVETQYF. DNA of the CDR3: TGTGCCACCAGTGATCCGGACAGGGTCGAGACCCAGTACTTC.

The chain recombines TRBV6-2 or TRBV6-3 with TRBJ2-3; 13 bases fit TRBD2. CDR3 length: 16 residues. Losses at the gene ends were 5 bases for V and 2 bases for J; bases not matched to a gene: 4. Germline lookup yields CDR1 MNHEY and CDR2 SVGEGT. CDR3 DNA: TGTGCCAGCAGTCTGGGACTAGCGGGACCCACAGATACGCAGTATTTT. It encodes CASSLGLAGPTDTQYF.

J is TRBJ2-2 and V is TRBV5-1, with D perhaps TRBD1 (5 bases). CDR3 length: 14 residues. Trimming stripped 0 bases from V and 3 bases from J, with 6 bases between. Germline V gene sequence: CDR1 SGHRS, CDR2 YFSETQ. CDR3 in DNA: TGCGCCAGCAGCTTGGAAGGGGACACCGGGGAGCTGTTTTTT. Translating it yields CASSLEGDTGELFF.

This clone was observed once. The chain recombines TRBV7-6 with TRBJ2-1; D gene ambiguous. The CDR3 is 15 residues long. Germline V lookup: CDR1 SGHVS, CDR2 FNYEAQ. Deletions cut 5 bases from V and 0 bases from J, with 11 bases between. DNA for the CDR3: TGTGCCAGCAGCCCCACGTCGGGCTCCTACAATGAGCAGTTCTTC. Translated, it gives CASSPTSGSYNEQFF.

The rearrangement joins TRBV7-9 to TRBJ1-1; maybe TRBD1 (6 bases). This CDR3 comprises 14 residues. Trimming removed 2 bases from V and 4 bases from J, with 11 bases in between. The germline CDR1 and CDR2 sequences are SEHNR and FQNEAQ (reference sequence). CDR3 nucleotides: TGTGCCAGCAGCTTATTTGGGGGCGGCACTGAAGCTTTCTTT. Translation gives CASSLFGGGTEAFF.

The chain carries TRBV9 and TRBJ2-2, with 12 bases matching TRBD1. Per germline, CDR1 SGDLS and CDR2 YYNGEE. The CDR3 sequence is 14 residues long. The trim removed 8 bases at V and 7 bases at J, leaving 6 bases unmatched. The CDR3 coding sequence is TGTGCCAGTCAGGGACAGGGGGCTGTCGGGGAGCTGTTTTTT. It translates to CASQGQGAVGELFF.

This clone was counted once. This CDR3 reads CASSFTSGGASYNEQFF. DNA for the CDR3: TGTGCCAGCAGCTTTACTAGCGGAGGGGCGTCCTACAATGAGCAGTTCTTC. The rearrangement uses TRBV12-1 and TRBJ2-1; the table assigns TRBD2, which was not confirmed against the DNA. TRBV12-1 is designated a pseudogene. The CDR3 has 17 residues.

V is TRBV2 and J is TRBJ2-2, with a tentative D call TRBD1 (6 bases). CDR3 length: 15 amino acids. The V gene lost 2 bases and the J gene lost 4 bases, with 11 bases spanning the gap. The germline CDR1 and CDR2 sequences are SNHLY and FYNNEI. CDR3 sequence reads: CASSEHRASTGELFF. The CDR3 region has the DNA TGTGCCAGCAGTGAACACAGGGCTAGCACCGGGGAGCTGTTTTTT.

This clone was counted once. This sequence joins TRBV14 and TRBJ1-1; TRBD1 matches at 8 bases. Trimming at V came to 3 bases and at J to 0 bases, leaving 0 bases not matched to a gene. CDR1 SGHDN and CDR2 FVKESK come from the germline V gene. The CDR3 spans 14 residues. The CDR3 reads CASSQDRVNTEAFF. The CDR3 DNA is TGTGCCAGCAGCCAGGACAGGGTGAACACTGAAGCTTTCTTT.

The gene calls are TRBV27 and TRBJ2-7, with TRBD1 identical over 8 bases. Unmatched junction bases numbered 13, after V lost 6 bases and J lost 6 bases. The CDR3 is 15 amino acids. The germline gives CDR1 MNHEY, CDR2 SMNVEV (reference sequence). CDR3 DNA sequence: TGTGCCAGCAGGTCCCCAGGGGGCAGGATCCGCGAGCAGTACTTC. Its protein is CASRSPGGRIREQYF.

The J gene is TRBJ1-2, the V gene TRBV6-5; 10 bases line up with TRBD1. Germline values: CDR1 MNHEY, CDR2 SVGAGI. V dropped 0 bases and J dropped 6; count of bases not matched to a gene: 4. This CDR3 comprises 15 residues. CDR3 nucleotides: TGTGCCAGCAGTTACTCGAGGGGGACAGGGGATGGCTACACCTTC. Translating it yields CASSYSRGTGDGYTF.

The genes are TRBV18 and TRBJ2-3; no definite D call. The CDR3 sequence is 15 residues long. Deletions cut 0 bases from V and 2 bases from J, with 9 bases between. CDR1 is KGHSH, CDR2 LQKENI, per germline. The CDR3 loop is CASSPPGRYTDTQYF. Here the CDR3 DNA reads TGTGCCAGCTCACCACCGGGCAGATACACAGATACGCAGTATTTT. Looking up the rest from reference TRBV18 and TRBJ2-3 gives the full variable domain: NAGVMQNPRHLVRRRGQEARLRCSPMKGHSHVYWYRQLPEEGLKFMVYLQKENIIDESGMPKERFSAEFPKEGPSILRIQQVVRGDSAAYFCASSPPGRYTDTQYFGPGTRLTVL.

This chain joins TRBV30 and TRBJ2-7; 10 bases fit TRBD2. Germline loops: CDR1 GTSNPN, CDR2 SVGIG (reference sequence). The V and J ends lost 5 bases and 2 bases, in that order; junction bases with no gene match: 6. The CDR3 spans 14 residues. The CDR3: CAWETSGSAYEQYF. Written as DNA, the CDR3 is TGTGCCTGGGAGACTAGCGGGTCTGCCTACGAGCAGTACTTC. The full variable domain, its missing parts supplied by reference TRBV30 and TRBJ2-7, is SQTIHQWPATLVQPVGSPLSLECTVEGTSNPNLYWYRQAAGRGLQLLFYSVGIGQISSEVPQNLSASRPQDRQFILSSKKLLLSDSGFYLCAWETSGSAYEQYFGPGTRLTVT.

The V and J genes are TRBV5-5 and TRBJ2-7; D is perhaps TRBD1 (5 bases). Trimming pared 3 bases from V and 1 base from J, leaving 14 bases between. The CDR3 is 15 residues long. Germline-derived CDR1 and CDR2 are SGHKS and YYEKEE (reference sequence). Written as DNA, the CDR3 is TGTGCCAGCAGCTCCTTAGGCCCAGGGTCCTACGAGCAGTACTTC. It yields the protein CASSSLGPGSYEQYF.

The chain carries TRBV6-6 and TRBJ2-1; 7 bases line up with TRBD2. The CDR3 covers 14 residues. Unmatched junction bases numbered 4, after V lost 2 bases and J lost 6 bases. Germline-derived CDR1 and CDR2 are MNHNY and SVGAGI (reference sequence). CDR3 residues: CASSYDQRGNEQFF. As DNA, the CDR3 is TGTGCCAGCAGTTACGATCAGCGGGGCAATGAGCAGTTCTTC.

As regards this clone: Other DNA sequences in this specimen translate into the identical CDR3. The V gene is TRBV9, the J gene TRBJ1-6, with D uncertain. The V end was cut by 2 bases, the J end by 2 bases, with 8 bases between. Germline assignment: CDR1 SGDLS and CDR2 YYNGEE. The CDR3 is made up of 15 amino acids. CDR3: CASSVEGTYNSPLHF. The DNA for the CDR3 is TGTGCCAGCAGCGTTGAGGGCACCTATAATTCACCCCTCCACTTT.

The chain joins TRBV19 to TRBJ1-2; weak D call: TRBD1 (6 bases). Germline V CDR1 and CDR2: LNHDA, SQIVND (reference sequence). The V and J ends lost 8 bases and 6 bases respectively, with 19 bases between them. The CDR3 sequence is 14 residues long. In DNA form, the CDR3 reads TGTGCCAGTCGACGGGGGGCGGCAGGGGATGGCTACACCTTC. It translates to CASRRGAAGDGYTF.